There are a few counts of the clone carrying this T cell receptor beta chain. What it binds is unknown. The data were taken from a study of T cell repertoires in cytomegalovirus infection. Study background: TCR beta signatures that were public indicated CMV infection and matching HLA type. Regarding the study as a whole: Across the ex vivo response, the dominant clonotypes were HLA-C-restricted CMV-specific TCR beta clonotypes. Summed public TCR beta family frequency identified CMV carriers bearing the relevant HLA.

V dropped 7 bases and J dropped 7; count of bases not matched to a gene: 12. CDR3 length: 14 amino acids. CDR1 and CDR2 (germline): MDHEN, SYDVKM. TCRdb recomputed calls from the reads with MiXCR, one row per CDR3 protein. Seen here are around 260,000 distinct CDR3 sequences, about 25% observed once, and the top ten hold 11% to 15%. This sequence was found in a human donor in good health (CMV status not recorded). Some clones in this sample may be carry-over from other donors' samples. Sequences were obtained from PBMCs. The genes are TRBV28 and TRBJ1-2; 7 bases are a match to TRBD1. CDR3 protein: CASTTSWTGGGYTF. In DNA, the CDR3 is TGTGCCAGCACGACGAGCTGGACAGGCGGTGGCTACACCTTC.